This T cell receptor beta chain is from a study of T cells in Graves' hyperthyroidism and ophthalmopathy. This clonotype was recorded at least ten times. The antigen is not known. Amplified TCR beta CDR3 regions came from RNA transcripts. With the HTBI primer set, the TCR CDR3 went through a first round of RT-PCR. TCRdb re-called the multiplex PCR reads with MiXCR, one entry per CDR3 protein. Of about 110,000 distinct CDR3 sequences listed, about 15% are singletons. Criteria for exclusion of patients were uncontrolled infection, other autoimmune disease, pregnancy or lactation. Whole-study findings and limits: Most expanded thyroid clonotypes above 0.001 recurred in blood.

CDR3 length equals 14 residues. Germline lookup yields CDR1 DFQATT and CDR2 SNEGSKA (reference sequence). Trimming took off 0 bases at V and 4 bases at J, with 12 bases between the two ends. The V gene is TRBV20-1, the J gene TRBJ1-1; tentative D call: TRBD1 (6 bases). The sample was blood. The TCR sequence derives from a woman between 45 and 60 years old with Graves' hyperthyroidism. The CDR3 is CSAREGGGSTEAFF. In DNA, the CDR3 is TGCAGTGCTAGAGAGGGAGGGGGGAGCACTGAAGCTTTCTTT.